Listed here are 27 T cell receptor beta chains from one sample, sequenced in a study of blood T cell repertoires in COVID-19. Measured with immunoSEQ multiplex PCR; TCRdb has only the in-frame clones, and not every one. Altogether tens of thousands of clones are present, roughly 87% being singletons, with the ten largest covering 3.5% to 4%. Material: peripheral blood. The receptors derive from a man aged 35 to 55 with COVID-19, enrolled during active disease.

V is TRBV18 and J is TRBJ2-5; unclear D gene. The CDR3 has 16 residues. Germline CDR1 is KGHSH and CDR2 is LQKENI. V was pared by 0 bases and J by 5 bases, with 16 bases between. The CDR3 DNA reads as TGTGCCAGCTCACCACCGGGTTTTGCAGACGGGGAGACCCAGTACTTC. This sequence encodes CASSPPGFADGETQYF. The complete variable domain, with remaining parts taken from reference TRBV18 and TRBJ2-5, reads NAGVMQNPRHLVRRRGQEARLRCSPMKGHSHVYWYRQLPEEGLKFMVYLQKENIIDESGMPKERFSAEFPKEGPSILRIQQVVRGDSAAYFCASSPPGFADGETQYFGPGTRLLVL.

This sequence joins TRBV28 and TRBJ1-5, with 9 bases identical to TRBD1. In germline, CDR1 is MDHEN, CDR2 SYDVKM. This CDR3 spans 16 amino acids. J gave up 6 bases and V 5 bases, and 11 bases lay outside the gene matches. The DNA for the CDR3 is TGTGCCAGCAGTCGTCGGACAGGGGTTCAGCTTCAGCCCCAGCATTTT. It yields the protein CASSRRTGVQLQPQHF.

CDR3 sequence: CASSLRDRGPGNSPLHF. The CDR3, as DNA: TGTGCCAGCAGCCTCCGGGACAGGGGGCCGGGTAATTCACCCCTCCACTTT. The rearrangement joins TRBV3-1 (or the pseudogene TRBV3-2) to TRBJ1-6; TRBD1 aligns across 12 bases. The germline V gene encodes CDR1 LGHDT and CDR2 YNNKEL (reference sequence). The CDR3 contains 17 residues. Germline trimming cut 4 bases from V and 6 bases from J; bases unmatched to any gene: 7.

The chain has TRBV30 and TRBJ2-7, with D uncertain. Germline-derived CDR1 and CDR2 are GTSNPN and SVGIG (reference sequence). The V end lost 5 bases, the J end lost 1 base, and 12 bases lay between the germline ends. CDR3 size: 13 residues. CDR3: CAWAMRQSYEQYF. For the CDR3, the DNA is TGTGCCTGGGCCATGAGGCAGTCCTACGAGCAGTACTTC.

The rearrangement joins TRBV2 to TRBJ2-3, with TRBD1 matching 9 bases. The germline V gene encodes CDR1 SNHLY and CDR2 FYNNEI. V trimming: 8 bases; J trimming: 1 base; junction bases outside the gene matches: 4. The CDR3 sequence is 14 residues long. The CDR3 region is CASPRTGGTDTQYF. In DNA, the CDR3 is TGTGCCAGCCCCCGGACAGGGGGCACAGATACGCAGTATTTT.

The chain carries TRBV7-3 and TRBJ2-5; 9 positions match TRBD2. CDR3 size: 15 residues. Germline values: CDR1 SGHTA, CDR2 FQGTGA. The V gene end was trimmed by 5 bases and the J gene end by 5 bases; junction bases not matched to a gene: 9. CDR3 DNA sequence: TGTGCCAGCAGCGTCCAGCGGGGGGCAAGGGAGACCCAGTACTTC. It encodes CASSVQRGARETQYF. Full variable domain (outside the CDR3, taken from reference TRBV7-3 and TRBJ2-5): GAGVSQTPSNKVTEKGKYVELRCDPISGHTALYWYRQSLGQGPEFLIYFQGTGAADDSGLPNDRFFAVRPEGSVSTLKIQRTERGDSAVYLCASSVQRGARETQYFGPGTRLLVL.

The rearrangement links TRBV11-3 to TRBJ2-3; D perhaps matches TRBD1 (6 bases). This CDR3 is 14 amino acids long. V was cut by 2 bases and J by 5 bases, with 11 bases left in between. Germline lookup yields CDR1 SGHNT and CDR2 YENEEA. CDR3 protein: CASSLNRVGDTQYF. Here the CDR3 DNA reads TGTGCCAGCAGCTTAAACAGGGTTGGAGATACGCAGTATTTT.

V usage is TRBV3-1 (or the pseudogene TRBV3-2) and J usage is TRBJ1-2; D is uncertain. Germline V gene data show CDR1 as LGHDT and CDR2 as YNNKEL (reference sequence). The CDR3 runs 13 residues. V dropped 3 bases and J dropped 2 bases, with 7 bases sitting between them. The CDR3 spells CASSQRGNYGYTF. The CDR3 DNA follows: TGTGCCAGCAGCCAGCGGGGAAACTATGGCTACACCTTC.

The chain has TRBV11-2 and TRBJ1-6; D is undetermined. The germline V and J ends were trimmed by 1 base and 5 bases, with 9 bases remaining between them. CDR1 is SGHAT and CDR2 is FQNNGV in the germline V gene. This CDR3 is 15 amino acids long. The CDR3 nucleotides are TGTGCCAGCAGCTTAGGGGCAATAAATAATTCACCCCTCCACTTT. It codes for CASSLGAINNSPLHF.

This chain links TRBV20-1 with TRBJ2-1; 10 bases map to TRBD2. The CDR3 extends over 15 amino acids. The germline CDR1 and CDR2 sequences are DFQATT and SNEGSKA (reference sequence). V trimming: 3 bases; J trimming: 3 bases; junction bases outside the gene matches: 5. The CDR3 protein is CSASLVAGGYNEQFF. DNA for the CDR3: TGCAGTGCTAGTCTAGTAGCGGGGGGCTACAATGAGCAGTTCTTC.

This chain connects TRBV6-1 to TRBJ2-1, with D perhaps matching TRBD2 (6 bases). This CDR3 comprises 11 residues. The ends were cut back, 2 bases at V and 13 bases at J, with 9 bases in the middle. Germline V CDR1 and CDR2: MNHNS, SASEGT. CDR3 DNA sequence: TGTGCCAGCAGTGAACGGAGGGGTCAGTTCTTC. This encodes CASSERRGQFF.

In nucleotides, the CDR3 is TGTGCCAGCCGGACCGGGACAGGGGGAAACACTGAAGCTTTCTTT. It encodes CASRTGTGGNTEAFF. This chain uses TRBV2 with TRBJ1-1; 11 bases agree with TRBD1. Germline CDR1 SNHLY, CDR2 FYNNEI. V lost 8 bases, J lost 2 bases, and 7 bases stayed unmatched. CDR3 size: 15 residues.

The chain employs TRBV9 and TRBJ2-7, with 7 bases fitting TRBD1. The germline CDR1 and CDR2 sequences are SGDLS and YYNGEE. V shed 3 bases and J 5 bases; nucleotides not matched to a gene: 5. The CDR3 runs 13 residues. Written as DNA, the CDR3 is TGTGCCAGCAGCGGGGGGACAGCTAACGAGCAGTACTTC. The encoded protein is CASSGGTANEQYF.

This sequence joins TRBV20-1 and TRBJ2-3; 11 positions match TRBD2. The V gene's germline CDR1 is DFQATT and CDR2 SNEGSKA (reference sequence). J gave up 4 bases and V 3 bases, and 9 bases lay outside the gene matches. The CDR3 has 16 residues. The CDR3: CSASPFTSGRSDTQYF. The CDR3, as DNA: TGCAGTGCTAGTCCCTTCACTAGCGGGAGATCAGATACGCAGTATTTT.

The chain couples TRBV25-1 to TRBJ1-2; D gene uncertain. The CDR3 loop spans 14 amino acids. CDR1 and CDR2 (germline): MGHDK, SYGVNS. V lost 5 bases and J lost 6, with 16 bases in between. The CDR3 loop reads CASSPPAGGDGYTF. The CDR3 DNA reads TGTGCCAGCAGTCCACCGGCAGGCGGGGATGGCTACACCTTC.

The chain carries TRBV9 and TRBJ1-2; D not certain. The germline V gene encodes CDR1 SGDLS and CDR2 YYNGEE. The V gene lost 5 bases and the J gene lost 4 bases, with 9 bases spanning the gap. The CDR3 has 12 amino acids. The CDR3 DNA follows: TGTGCCAGCAGTAGAGGCTCCTATGGCTACACCTTC. Protein: CASSRGSYGYTF.

The V and J genes are TRBV12-3 or TRBV12-4 and TRBJ2-1, with 8 bases identical to TRBD2. CDR3 length: 13 residues. V trimming: 5 bases; J trimming: 6 bases; junction bases outside the gene matches: 3. The DNA of the CDR3 is TGTGCCAGCAGTCCTAGCGGGTCCAATGAGCAGTTCTTC. Protein product: CASSPSGSNEQFF.

This clone was counted a single time. V gene TRBV10-3 combines with J gene TRBJ2-3; 7 positions match TRBD2. Germline V gene data show CDR1 as ENHRY and CDR2 as SYGVKD. The CDR3 spans 16 residues. The V segment lost 0 bases and the J segment 1 base; nucleotides outside the gene matches: 4. CDR3 residues: CAISESTSYGTDTQYF. As DNA, the CDR3 is TGTGCCATCAGTGAGTCGACTAGCTATGGCACAGATACGCAGTATTTT.

The chain joins TRBV19 to TRBJ1-5; TRBD1 matches at 8 bases. CDR3 size: 13 residues. From germline, CDR1 is LNHDA and CDR2 SQIVND (reference sequence). V lost 6 bases, J lost 7 bases, and 5 bases stayed unmatched. DNA for the CDR3: TGTGCCAGTAGAAAGGACAGGGTACAGCCCCAGCATTTT. It yields the protein CASRKDRVQPQHF.

The rearrangement uses TRBV19 and TRBJ1-6; D might be TRBD1 (6 bases). The length of the CDR3 is 14 residues. Trimming left V 5 bases short and J 4 bases short, with 9 bases between. Germline V CDR1 and CDR2: LNHDA, SQIVND (reference sequence). As DNA, the CDR3 is TGTGCCAGTAGTGAGGACAGTTATAATTCACCCCTCCACTTT. Residues: CASSEDSYNSPLHF.

The genes are TRBV5-1 and TRBJ2-7, with 7 bases fitting TRBD1. Germline values: CDR1 SGHRS, CDR2 YFSETQ. J gave up 0 bases and V 0 bases, and 15 bases lay outside the gene matches. The CDR3 covers 19 residues. The CDR3 bases are TGCGCCAGCAGCTTGGAACCGATCTGGGACAGTTCAAGCTCCTACGAGCAGTACTTC. Protein: CASSLEPIWDSSSSYEQYF.

CDR3 nucleotides: TGTGCCAGCAGCACTCGGGACAGGGGAGGTGAAACCCAGTACTTC. Residues: CASSTRDRGGETQYF. The gene calls are TRBV9 and TRBJ2-5; 10 bases agree with TRBD1. Germline values: CDR1 SGDLS, CDR2 YYNGEE. The CDR3 length is 15 residues. With V trimmed by 4 bases and J by 8 bases, 11 bases remained unmatched.

The rearrangement joins TRBV28 to TRBJ2-5; perhaps TRBD2 as D (7 bases). Germline-derived CDR1 and CDR2 are MDHEN and SYDVKM. V lost 5 bases and J 2 bases, leaving 18 bases between the germline ends. This CDR3 has 16 residues. CDR3 in amino acids: CASSISTGGRQETQYF. In DNA, the CDR3 is TGTGCCAGCAGTATATCTACCGGGGGGCGACAAGAGACCCAGTACTTC.

This clone was observed a single time. The rearrangement uses TRBV4-2 and TRBJ1-1, with D possibly matching TRBD1 (6 bases). Germline CDR1 and CDR2: LGHNA and YNFKEQ. The CDR3 sequence is 15 residues long. The V end was cut by 1 base, the J end by 5 bases, with 14 bases between. In nucleotides, the CDR3 is TGTGCCAGCAGCCAAGGAATACAGGGCGAGACTGAAGCTTTCTTT. Translation: CASSQGIQGETEAFF.

The rearrangement links TRBV7-9 to TRBJ2-7; 8 bases line up with TRBD1. Trimming cost V 5 bases and J 3 bases; bases outside gene matches: 21. The CDR3 is 19 amino acids. CDR1 is SEHNR and CDR2 is FQNEAQ in the germline V gene (reference sequence). CDR3 sequence: CASSTNGAPGQGIYYEQYF. Here the CDR3 DNA reads TGTGCCAGCAGCACAAATGGGGCCCCAGGACAGGGCATATACTACGAGCAGTACTTC.

This chain links TRBV24-1 with TRBJ1-5; the match to TRBD1 covers 10 bases. Germline CDR1 KGHDR, CDR2 SFDVKD. The V segment lost 3 bases and the J segment 8 bases; nucleotides outside the gene matches: 9. This CDR3 is built from 16 residues. The CDR3 region is CATSDPGQGEVEPQHF. The DNA of the CDR3 is TGTGCCACCAGTGATCCCGGACAGGGGGAAGTAGAGCCCCAGCATTTT.

V usage is TRBV30 and J usage is TRBJ2-1; 14 positions agree with TRBD2. The germline gives CDR1 GTSNPN, CDR2 SVGIG (reference sequence). Trimming took 1 base from V and 10 from J; bases not matched to a gene: 12. CDR3 length: 17 residues. The CDR3 nucleotides read TGTGCCTGGAGTGCCCAGCTGACTAGCGGGAGGGCAAGGGAGCAGTTCTTC. Encoded protein: CAWSAQLTSGRAREQFF. Filled out from reference TRBV30 and TRBJ2-1, the complete variable domain reads SQTIHQWPATLVQPVGSPLSLECTVEGTSNPNLYWYRQAAGRGLQLLFYSVGIGQISSEVPQNLSASRPQDRQFILSSKKLLLSDSGFYLCAWSAQLTSGRAREQFFGPGTRLTVL.